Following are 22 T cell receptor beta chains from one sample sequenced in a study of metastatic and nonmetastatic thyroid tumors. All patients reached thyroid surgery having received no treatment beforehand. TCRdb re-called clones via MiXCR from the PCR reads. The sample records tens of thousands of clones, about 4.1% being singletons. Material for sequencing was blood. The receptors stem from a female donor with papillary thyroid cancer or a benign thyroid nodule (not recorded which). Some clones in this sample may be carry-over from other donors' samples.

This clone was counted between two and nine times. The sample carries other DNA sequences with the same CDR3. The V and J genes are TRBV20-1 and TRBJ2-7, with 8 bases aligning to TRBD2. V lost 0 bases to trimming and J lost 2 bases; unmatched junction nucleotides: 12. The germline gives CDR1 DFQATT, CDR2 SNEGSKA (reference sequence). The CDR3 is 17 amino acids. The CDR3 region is CSARDETSESPTYEQYF. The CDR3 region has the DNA TGCAGTGCTAGAGACGAGACTAGCGAATCCCCGACCTACGAGCAGTACTTC.

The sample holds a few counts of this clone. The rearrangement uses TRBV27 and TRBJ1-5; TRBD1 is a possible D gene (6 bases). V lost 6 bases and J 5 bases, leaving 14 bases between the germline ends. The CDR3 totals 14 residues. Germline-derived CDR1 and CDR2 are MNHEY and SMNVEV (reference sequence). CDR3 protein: CASRRYRADQPQHF. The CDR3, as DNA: TGTGCCAGCAGGAGGTACAGGGCGGATCAGCCCCAGCATTTT.

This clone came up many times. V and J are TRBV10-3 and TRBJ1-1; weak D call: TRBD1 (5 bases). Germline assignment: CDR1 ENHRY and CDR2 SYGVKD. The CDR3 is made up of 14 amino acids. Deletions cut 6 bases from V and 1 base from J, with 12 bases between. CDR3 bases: TGTGCCATCAGCCCCAGGGACCCGAACACTGAAGCTTTCTTT. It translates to CAISPRDPNTEAFF.

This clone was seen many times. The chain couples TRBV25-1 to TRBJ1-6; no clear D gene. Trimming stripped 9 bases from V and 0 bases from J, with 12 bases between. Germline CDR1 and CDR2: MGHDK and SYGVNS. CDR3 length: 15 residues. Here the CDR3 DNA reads TGTGCCAGTAACCAAAAGAGCTCCTATAATTCACCCCTCCACTTT. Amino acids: CASNQKSSYNSPLHF.

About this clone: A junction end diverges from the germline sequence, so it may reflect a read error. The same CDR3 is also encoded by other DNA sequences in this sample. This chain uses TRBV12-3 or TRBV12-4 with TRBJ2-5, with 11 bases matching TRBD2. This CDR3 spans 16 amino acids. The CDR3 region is CASSLRLAGRVKTQYF. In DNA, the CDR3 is TGTGCCAGCAGTCTCAGACTAGCGGGAAGAGTAAAGACACAGTACTTC.

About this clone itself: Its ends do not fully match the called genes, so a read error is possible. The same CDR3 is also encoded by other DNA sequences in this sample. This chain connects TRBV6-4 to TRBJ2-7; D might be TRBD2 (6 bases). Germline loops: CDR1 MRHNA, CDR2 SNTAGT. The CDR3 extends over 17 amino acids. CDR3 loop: CASSTRPGEQLRYEQYF. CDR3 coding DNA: TGCGCCAGCAGCACCCGGCCGGGGGAGCAGCTACGCTACGAGCAGTACTTC.

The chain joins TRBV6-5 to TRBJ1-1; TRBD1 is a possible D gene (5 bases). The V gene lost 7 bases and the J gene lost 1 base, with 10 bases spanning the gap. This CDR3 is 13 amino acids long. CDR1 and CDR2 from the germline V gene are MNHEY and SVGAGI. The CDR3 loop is CASMRGGNTEAFF. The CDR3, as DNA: TGTGCCAGCATGAGGGGAGGGAACACTGAAGCTTTCTTT.

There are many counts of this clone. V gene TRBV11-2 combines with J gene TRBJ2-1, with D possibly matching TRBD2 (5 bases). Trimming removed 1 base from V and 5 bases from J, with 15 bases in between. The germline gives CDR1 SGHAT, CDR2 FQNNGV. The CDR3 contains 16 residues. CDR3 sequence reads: CASSLGSGNWDNEQFF. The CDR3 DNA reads TGTGCCAGCAGCTTAGGTTCGGGGAACTGGGACAATGAGCAGTTCTTC. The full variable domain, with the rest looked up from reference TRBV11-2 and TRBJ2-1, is EAGVAQSPRYKIIEKRQSVAFWCNPISGHATLYWYQQILGQGPKLLIQFQNNGVVDDSQLPKDRFSAERLKGVDSTLKIQPAKLEDSAVYLCASSLGSGNWDNEQFFGPGTRLTVL.

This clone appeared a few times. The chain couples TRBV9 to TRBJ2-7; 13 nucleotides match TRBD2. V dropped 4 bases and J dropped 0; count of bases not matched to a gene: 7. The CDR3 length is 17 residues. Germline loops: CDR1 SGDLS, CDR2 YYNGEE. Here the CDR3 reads CASSPRRTSGSSYEQYF. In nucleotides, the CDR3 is TGTGCCAGCAGCCCCCGGAGGACTAGCGGGAGCTCCTACGAGCAGTACTTC.

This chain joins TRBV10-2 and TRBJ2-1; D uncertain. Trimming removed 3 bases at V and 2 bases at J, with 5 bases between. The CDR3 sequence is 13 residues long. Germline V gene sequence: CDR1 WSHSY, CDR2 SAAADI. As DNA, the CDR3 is TGCGCCAGCAGTGATACTACCTACAATGAGCAGTTCTTC. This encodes CASSDTTYNEQFF.

The CDR3 spells CASSYSWTDYSNQPQHF. DNA for the CDR3: TGTGCCAGCAGTTACTCTTGGACAGACTATAGCAATCAGCCCCAGCATTTT. The chain employs TRBV28 and TRBJ1-5, with a weak D call TRBD1 (6 bases). Germline V CDR1 and CDR2: MDHEN, SYDVKM. The length of the CDR3 is 17 residues. Trimming shortened V by 4 bases and J by 0 bases, and 16 bases separated the two germline ends.

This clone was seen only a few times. CDR3 nucleotides: TGTGCCAGCAGCCTCTCTGGAAACACCGGGGAGCTGTTTTTT. Protein: CASSLSGNTGELFF. The chain links TRBV6-2 or TRBV6-3 to TRBJ2-2; D is uncertain. V was trimmed by 6 bases and J by 2 bases, leaving 10 bases between them. There are 14 residues in the CDR3. Per the germline V gene, CDR1 is MNHEY and CDR2 is SVGEGT.

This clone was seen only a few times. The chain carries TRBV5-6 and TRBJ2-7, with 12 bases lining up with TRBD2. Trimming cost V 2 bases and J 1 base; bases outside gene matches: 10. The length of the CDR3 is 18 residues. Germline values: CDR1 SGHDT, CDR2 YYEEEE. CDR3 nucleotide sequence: TGTGCCAGCAGCTTAAGGCTAGCGGGAGGGCCGGGATCCTACGAGCAGTACTTC. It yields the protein CASSLRLAGGPGSYEQYF.

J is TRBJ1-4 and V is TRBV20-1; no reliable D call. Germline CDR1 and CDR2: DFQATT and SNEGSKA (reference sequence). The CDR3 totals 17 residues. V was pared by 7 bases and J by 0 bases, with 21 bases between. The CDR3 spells CSVRALAGGPTNEKLFF. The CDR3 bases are TGCAGTGTAAGAGCTCTAGCGGGAGGCCCAACTAATGAAAAACTGTTTTTT.

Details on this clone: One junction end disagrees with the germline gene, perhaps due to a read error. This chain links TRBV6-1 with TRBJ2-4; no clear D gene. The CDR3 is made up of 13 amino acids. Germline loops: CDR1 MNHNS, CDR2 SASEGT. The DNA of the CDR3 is TGTGCCAGCAGTGTCACGGCCGCAAACATTCAGCGCTTC. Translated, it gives CASSVTAANIQRF.

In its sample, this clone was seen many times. DNA for the CDR3: TGCAGCGTTGATGCTACCGGGACAGGGGTTACAGATACGCAGTATTTT. Amino acid sequence: CSVDATGTGVTDTQYF. V gene TRBV29-1 combines with J gene TRBJ2-3; 10 nucleotides align to TRBD1. CDR1 and CDR2 from the germline V gene are SQVTM and ANQGSEA. Trimming removed 3 bases from V and 3 bases from J; junction bases left unmatched: 9. There are 16 residues in the CDR3.

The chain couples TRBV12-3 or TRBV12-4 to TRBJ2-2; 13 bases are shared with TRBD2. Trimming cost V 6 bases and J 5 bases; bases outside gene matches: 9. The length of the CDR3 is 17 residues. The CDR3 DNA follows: TGTGCCAGCAGCTCCGGACTAGCGGGAGCTGGTACCGGGGAGCTGTTTTTT. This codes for CASSSGLAGAGTGELFF.

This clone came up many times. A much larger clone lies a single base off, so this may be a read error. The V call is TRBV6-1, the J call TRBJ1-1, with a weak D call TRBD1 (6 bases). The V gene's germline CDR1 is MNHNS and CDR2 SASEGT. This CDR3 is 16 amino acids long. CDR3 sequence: CASRAMPQGLNTGAFF. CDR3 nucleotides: TGTGCCAGCAGAGCGATGCCACAGGGCTTGAACACTGGAGCTTTCTTT.

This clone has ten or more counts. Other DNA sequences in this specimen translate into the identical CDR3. DNA for the CDR3: TGTGCCAGCAGTCCGGTAGCGGCTACAGATACGCAGTATTTT. It codes for CASSPVAATDTQYF. V usage is TRBV12-3 or TRBV12-4 and J usage is TRBJ2-3; a weak D match, TRBD2 (6 bases). The V gene lost 5 bases and the J gene lost 3 bases, with 12 bases spanning the gap. The CDR3 loop spans 14 amino acids.

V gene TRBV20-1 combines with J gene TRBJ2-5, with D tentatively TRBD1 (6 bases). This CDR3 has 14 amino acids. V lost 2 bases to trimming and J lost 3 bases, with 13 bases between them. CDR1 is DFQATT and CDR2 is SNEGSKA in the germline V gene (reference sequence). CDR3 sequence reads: CSARIWDIKETQYF. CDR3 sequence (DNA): TGCAGTGCTAGAATATGGGACATAAAAGAGACCCAGTACTTC.

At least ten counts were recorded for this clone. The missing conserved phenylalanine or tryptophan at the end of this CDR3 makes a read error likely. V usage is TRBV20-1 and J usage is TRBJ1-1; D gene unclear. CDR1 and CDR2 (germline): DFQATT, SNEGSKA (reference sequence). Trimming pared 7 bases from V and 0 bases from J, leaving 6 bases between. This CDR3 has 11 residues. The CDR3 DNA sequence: TGCAGTGGTGGGGTGAACACTGAAGCTTTCCTT. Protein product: CSGGVNTEAFL.

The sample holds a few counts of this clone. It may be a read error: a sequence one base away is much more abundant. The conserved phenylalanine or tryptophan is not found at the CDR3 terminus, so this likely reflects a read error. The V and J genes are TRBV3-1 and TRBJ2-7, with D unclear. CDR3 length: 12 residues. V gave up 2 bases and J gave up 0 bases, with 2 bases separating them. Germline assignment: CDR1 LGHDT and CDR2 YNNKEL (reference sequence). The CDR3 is CASSQRSYEQYL. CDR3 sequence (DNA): TGTGCCAGCAGCCAACGCTCCTACGAGCAGTACCTC.